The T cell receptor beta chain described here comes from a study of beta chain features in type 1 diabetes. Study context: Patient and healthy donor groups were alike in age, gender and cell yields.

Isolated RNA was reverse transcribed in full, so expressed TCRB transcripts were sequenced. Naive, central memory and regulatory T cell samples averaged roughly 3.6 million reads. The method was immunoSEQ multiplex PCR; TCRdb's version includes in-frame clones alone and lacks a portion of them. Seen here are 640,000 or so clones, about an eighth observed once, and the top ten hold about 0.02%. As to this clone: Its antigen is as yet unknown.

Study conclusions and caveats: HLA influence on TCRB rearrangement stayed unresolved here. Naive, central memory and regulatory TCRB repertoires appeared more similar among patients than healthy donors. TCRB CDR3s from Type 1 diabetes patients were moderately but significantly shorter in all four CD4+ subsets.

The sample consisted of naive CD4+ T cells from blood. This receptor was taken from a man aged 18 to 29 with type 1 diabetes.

As DNA, the CDR3 is TGTGCCAGCTCAGCCGAGACTTCGGCTTCCTCTGGGGCCAACGTCCTGACTTTC. Translated, it gives CASSAETSASSGANVLTF. This rearrangement joins TRBV18 to TRBJ2-6; D is unresolved. The V gene lost 5 bases and the J gene lost 0 bases, with 17 bases spanning the gap. The CDR3 loop spans 18 amino acids. Germline CDR1 KGHSH, CDR2 LQKENI.